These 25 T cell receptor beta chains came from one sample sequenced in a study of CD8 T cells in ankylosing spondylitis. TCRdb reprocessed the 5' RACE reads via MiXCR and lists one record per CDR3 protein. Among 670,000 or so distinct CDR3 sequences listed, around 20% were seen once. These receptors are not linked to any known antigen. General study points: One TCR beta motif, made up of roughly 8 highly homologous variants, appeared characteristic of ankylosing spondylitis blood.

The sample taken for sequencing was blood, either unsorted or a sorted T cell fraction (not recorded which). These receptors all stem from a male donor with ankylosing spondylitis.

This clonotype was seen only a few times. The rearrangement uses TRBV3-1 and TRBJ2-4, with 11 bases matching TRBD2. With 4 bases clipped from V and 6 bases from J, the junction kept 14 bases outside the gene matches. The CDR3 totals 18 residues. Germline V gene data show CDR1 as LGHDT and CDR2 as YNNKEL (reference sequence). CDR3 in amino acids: CASSLVSLAGGAPNIQYF. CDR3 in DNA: TGTGCCAGCAGCCTCGTCAGCCTAGCGGGAGGCGCCCCAAACATTCAGTACTTC.

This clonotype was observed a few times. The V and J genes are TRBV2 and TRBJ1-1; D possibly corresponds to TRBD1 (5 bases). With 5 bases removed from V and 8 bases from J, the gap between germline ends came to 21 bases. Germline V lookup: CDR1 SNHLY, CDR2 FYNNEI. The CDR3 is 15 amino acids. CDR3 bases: TGTGCCAGCAGTCTTCAAGGGCCGGGGCCGGGGGAAGCTTTCTTT. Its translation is CASSLQGPGPGEAFF.

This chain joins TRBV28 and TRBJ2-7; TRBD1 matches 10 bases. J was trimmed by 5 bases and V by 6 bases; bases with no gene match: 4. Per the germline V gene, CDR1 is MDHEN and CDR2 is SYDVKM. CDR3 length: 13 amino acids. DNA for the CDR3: TGTGCCAGCAGGAAGACAGGGGGCAACGAGCAGTACTTC. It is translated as CASRKTGGNEQYF. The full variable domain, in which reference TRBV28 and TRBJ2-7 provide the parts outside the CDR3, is DVKVTQSSRYLVKRTGEKVFLECVQDMDHENMFWYRQDPGLGLRLIYFSYDVKMKEKGDIPEGYSVSREKKERFSLILESASTNQTSMYLCASRKTGGNEQYFGPGTRLTVT.

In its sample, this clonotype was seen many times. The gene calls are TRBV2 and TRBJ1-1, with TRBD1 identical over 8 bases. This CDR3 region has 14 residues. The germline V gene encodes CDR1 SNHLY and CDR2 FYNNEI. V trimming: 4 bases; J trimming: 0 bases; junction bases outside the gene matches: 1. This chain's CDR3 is CASSAGGMNTEAFF. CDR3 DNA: TGTGCCAGCAGTGCAGGGGGCATGAACACTGAAGCTTTCTTT.

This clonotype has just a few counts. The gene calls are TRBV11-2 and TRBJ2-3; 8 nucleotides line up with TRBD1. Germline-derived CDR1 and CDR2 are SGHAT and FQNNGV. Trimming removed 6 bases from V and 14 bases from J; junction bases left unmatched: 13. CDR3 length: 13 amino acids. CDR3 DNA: TGTGCCAGCAGGGGACAGCAGGGGGCTCCCTGGTATTTT. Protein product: CASRGQQGAPWYF.

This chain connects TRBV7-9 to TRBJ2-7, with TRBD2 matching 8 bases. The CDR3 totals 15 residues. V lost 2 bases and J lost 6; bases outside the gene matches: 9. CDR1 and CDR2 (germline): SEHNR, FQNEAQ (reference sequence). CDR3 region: CASSLWWGSGSEQYF. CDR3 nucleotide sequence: TGTGCCAGCAGCTTATGGTGGGGGAGCGGGAGCGAGCAGTACTTC.

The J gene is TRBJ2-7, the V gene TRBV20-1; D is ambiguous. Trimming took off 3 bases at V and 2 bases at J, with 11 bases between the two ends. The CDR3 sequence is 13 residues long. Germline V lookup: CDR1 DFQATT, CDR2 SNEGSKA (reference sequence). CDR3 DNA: TGCAGTGCTAGTTCGTGGGAAACCTACGAGCAGTACTTC. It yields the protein CSASSWETYEQYF.

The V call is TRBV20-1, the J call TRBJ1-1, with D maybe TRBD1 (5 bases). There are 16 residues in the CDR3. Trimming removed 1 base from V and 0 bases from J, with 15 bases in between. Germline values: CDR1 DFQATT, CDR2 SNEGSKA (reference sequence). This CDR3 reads CSARGGGNSMNTEAFF. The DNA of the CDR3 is TGCAGTGCTAGAGGGGGGGGGAACAGCATGAACACTGAAGCTTTCTTT.

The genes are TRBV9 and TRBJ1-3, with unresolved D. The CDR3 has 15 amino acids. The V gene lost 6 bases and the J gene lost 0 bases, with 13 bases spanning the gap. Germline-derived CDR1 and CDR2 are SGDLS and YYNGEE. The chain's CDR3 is CASTTTETSGNTIYF. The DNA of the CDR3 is TGTGCCAGCACCACGACCGAGACCTCTGGAAACACCATATATTTT.

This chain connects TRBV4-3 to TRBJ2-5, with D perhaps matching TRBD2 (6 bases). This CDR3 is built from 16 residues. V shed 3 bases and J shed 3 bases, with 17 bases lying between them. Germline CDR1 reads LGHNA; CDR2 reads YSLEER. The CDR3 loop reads CASSQSAPGTEETQYF. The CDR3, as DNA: TGCGCCAGCAGCCAGTCTGCCCCCGGGACTGAAGAGACCCAGTACTTC.

The CDR3, as DNA: TGTGCCAGCAGCGCGACCGGGACTAGAAAGATATTTAACACCGGGGAGCTGTTTTTT. This translates into CASSATGTRKIFNTGELFF. The chain is built from TRBV9 and TRBJ2-2, with 8 positions matching TRBD2. The CDR3 is 19 amino acids. Germline V lookup: CDR1 SGDLS, CDR2 YYNGEE. V was clipped by 3 bases and J by 2 bases; unmatched bases: 15.

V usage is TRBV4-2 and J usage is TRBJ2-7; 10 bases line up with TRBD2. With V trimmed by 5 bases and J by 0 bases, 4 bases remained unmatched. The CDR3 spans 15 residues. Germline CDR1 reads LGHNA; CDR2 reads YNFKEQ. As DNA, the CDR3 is TGTGCCAGCAGCTCCACTAGCGGGGCCTCCTACGAGCAGTACTTC. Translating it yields CASSSTSGASYEQYF.

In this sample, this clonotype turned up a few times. CDR3 region: CASRPWSGEKLFF. CDR3 nucleotides: TGTGCCAGCAGGCCTTGGTCAGGTGAAAAACTGTTTTTT. The rearrangement joins TRBV7-9 to TRBJ1-4; D uncertain. The ends were cut back, 6 bases at V and 7 bases at J, with 12 bases in the middle. This CDR3 has 13 amino acids. Per germline, CDR1 SEHNR and CDR2 FQNEAQ (reference sequence).

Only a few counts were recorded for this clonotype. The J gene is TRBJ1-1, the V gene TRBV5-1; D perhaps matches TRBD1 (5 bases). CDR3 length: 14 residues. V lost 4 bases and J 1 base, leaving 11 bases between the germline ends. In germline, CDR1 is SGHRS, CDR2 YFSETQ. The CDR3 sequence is CASSTSTANTEAFF. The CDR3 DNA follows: TGCGCCAGCAGCACCTCGACAGCGAACACTGAAGCTTTCTTT.

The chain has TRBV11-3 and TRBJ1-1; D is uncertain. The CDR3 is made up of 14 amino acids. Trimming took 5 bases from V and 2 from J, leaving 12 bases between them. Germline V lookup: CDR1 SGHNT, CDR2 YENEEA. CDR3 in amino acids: CASSRDGDNTEAFF. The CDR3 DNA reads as TGTGCCAGCAGCCGCGATGGGGATAACACTGAAGCTTTCTTT. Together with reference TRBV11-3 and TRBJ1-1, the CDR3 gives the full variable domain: EAGVVQSPRYKIIEKKQPVAFWCNPISGHNTLYWYLQNLGQGPELLIRYENEEAVDDSQLPKDRFSAERLKGVDSTLKIQPAELGDSAVYLCASSRDGDNTEAFFGQGTRLTVV.

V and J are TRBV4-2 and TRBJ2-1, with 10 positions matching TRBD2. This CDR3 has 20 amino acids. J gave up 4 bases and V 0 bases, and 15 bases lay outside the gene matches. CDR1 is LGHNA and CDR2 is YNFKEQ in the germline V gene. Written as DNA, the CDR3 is TGTGCCAGCAGCCAAGAAAGAGGGAACCTAGCGGGAGCTGGGTACAATGAGCAGTTCTTC. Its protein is CASSQERGNLAGAGYNEQFF.

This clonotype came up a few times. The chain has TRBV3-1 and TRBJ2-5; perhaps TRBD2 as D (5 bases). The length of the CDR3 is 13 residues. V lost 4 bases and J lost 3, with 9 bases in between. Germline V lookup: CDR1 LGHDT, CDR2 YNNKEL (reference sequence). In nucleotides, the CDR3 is TGTGCCAGCAGCCTCGACGGGAAAGAGACCCAGTACTTC. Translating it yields CASSLDGKETQYF.

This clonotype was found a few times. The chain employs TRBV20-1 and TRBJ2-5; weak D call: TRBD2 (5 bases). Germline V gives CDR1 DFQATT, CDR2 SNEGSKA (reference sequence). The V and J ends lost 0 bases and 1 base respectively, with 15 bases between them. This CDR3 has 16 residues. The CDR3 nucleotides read TGCAGTGCTAGAGATCGGAAGTCTAGCCTCCAAGAGACCCAGTACTTC. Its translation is CSARDRKSSLQETQYF.

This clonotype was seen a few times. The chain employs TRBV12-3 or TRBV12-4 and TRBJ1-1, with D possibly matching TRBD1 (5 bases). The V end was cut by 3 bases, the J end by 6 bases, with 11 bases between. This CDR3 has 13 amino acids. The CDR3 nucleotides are TGTGCCAGCAGTTTGTCAGGGTTCGCTGAAGCTTTCTTT. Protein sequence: CASSLSGFAEAFF.

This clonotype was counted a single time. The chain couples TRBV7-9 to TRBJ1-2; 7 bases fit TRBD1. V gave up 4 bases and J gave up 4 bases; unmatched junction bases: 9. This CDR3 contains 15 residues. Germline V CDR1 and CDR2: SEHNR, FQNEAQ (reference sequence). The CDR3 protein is CASSSGTATLYGYTF. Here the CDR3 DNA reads TGTGCCAGCAGCTCCGGGACAGCCACCCTCTATGGCTACACCTTC.

The CDR3 nucleotides read TGTGCCAGCAGCTTAGAAGAGGGGGGGAACACTGAAGCTTTCTTT. Its translation is CASSLEEGGNTEAFF. The chain links TRBV7-9 to TRBJ1-1; D perhaps matches TRBD1 (6 bases). Germline values: CDR1 SEHNR, CDR2 FQNEAQ (reference sequence). CDR3 length: 15 amino acids. V lost 1 base, J lost 1 base, and 10 bases lay in between.

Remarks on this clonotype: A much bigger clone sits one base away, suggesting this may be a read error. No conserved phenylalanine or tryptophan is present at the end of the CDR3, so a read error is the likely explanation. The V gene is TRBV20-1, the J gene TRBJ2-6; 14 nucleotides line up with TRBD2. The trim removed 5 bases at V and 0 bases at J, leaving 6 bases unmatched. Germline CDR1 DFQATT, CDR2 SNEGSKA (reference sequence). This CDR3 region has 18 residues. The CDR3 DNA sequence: TGCAGTGCTCCAAGACTAGCGGGAGGGCCCTCTGGGGCCAACGTCCTGACTCTC. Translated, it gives CSAPRLAGGPSGANVLTL.

The CDR3 nucleotides are TGCAGCGTTGATACCGGGACGAACACTGAAGCTTTCTTT. Protein sequence: CSVDTGTNTEAFF. The J gene is TRBJ1-1, the V gene TRBV29-1; maybe TRBD1 (5 bases). Germline CDR1 is SQVTM and CDR2 is ANQGSEA. The V end lost 3 bases, the J end lost 1 base, and 9 bases lay between the germline ends. This CDR3 region has 13 residues.

Here the CDR3 reads CASSRGSHEQYF. CDR3 coding DNA: TGTGCCAGCAGCCGAGGGAGCCACGAGCAGTACTTC. V and J are TRBV12-3 or TRBV12-4 and TRBJ2-7, with a possible D match to TRBD2 (5 bases). This CDR3 is built from 12 residues. Trimming took 6 bases from V and 5 from J, leaving 11 bases between them.

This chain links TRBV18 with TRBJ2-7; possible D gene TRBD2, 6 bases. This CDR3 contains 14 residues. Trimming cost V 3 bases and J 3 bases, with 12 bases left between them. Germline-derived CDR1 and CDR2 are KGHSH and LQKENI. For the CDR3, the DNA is TGTGCCAGCTCACCCATCAGGGAGGACTACGAGCAGTACTTC. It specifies CASSPIREDYEQYF.